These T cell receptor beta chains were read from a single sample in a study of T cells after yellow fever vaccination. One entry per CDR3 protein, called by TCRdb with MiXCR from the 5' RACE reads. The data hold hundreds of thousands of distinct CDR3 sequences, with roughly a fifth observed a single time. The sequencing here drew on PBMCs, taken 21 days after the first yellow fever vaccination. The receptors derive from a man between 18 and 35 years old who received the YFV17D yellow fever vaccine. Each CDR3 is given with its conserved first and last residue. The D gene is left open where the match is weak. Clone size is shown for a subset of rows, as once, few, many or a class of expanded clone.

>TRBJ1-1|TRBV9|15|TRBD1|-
CASSTQDRDATEAFF
TGTGCCAGCAGCACCCAGGACAGGGACGCCACTGAAGCTTTCTTT
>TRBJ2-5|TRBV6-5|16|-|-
CASSYSFRGNQETQYF
TGTGCCAGCAGTTACTCGTTCCGGGGAAACCAAGAGACCCAGTACTTC
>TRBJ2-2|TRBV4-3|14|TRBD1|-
CASRPTGGIGELFF
TGCGCCAGCAGACCGACAGGGGGCATCGGGGAGCTGTTTTTT
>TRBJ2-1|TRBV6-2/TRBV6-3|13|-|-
CASSYNGNNEQFF
TGTGCCAGCAGTTATAACGGCAACAATGAGCAGTTCTTC
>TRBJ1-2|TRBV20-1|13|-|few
CSAPPPLIYGYTF
TGCAGTGCCCCCCCACCACTTATCTATGGCTACACCTTC
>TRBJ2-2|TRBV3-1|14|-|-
CASRNLGGSGELFF
TGTGCCAGCAGGAATCTCGGGGGATCCGGGGAGCTGTTTTTT
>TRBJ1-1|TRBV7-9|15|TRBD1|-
CASSGDRGVFTEAFF
TGTGCCAGCAGCGGTGACAGGGGGGTTTTCACTGAAGCTTTCTTT
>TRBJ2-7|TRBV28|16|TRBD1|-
CASMGRGTGIDYEQYF
TGTGCCAGCATGGGTCGCGGGACAGGGATAGACTACGAGCAGTACTTC
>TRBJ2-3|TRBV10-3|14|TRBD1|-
CAISRTGDTDTQYF
TGTGCCATCAGCCGGACAGGGGACACAGATACGCAGTATTTT
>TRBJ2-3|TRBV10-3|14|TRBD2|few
CAITDRGGADTQYF
TGTGCCATCACCGACCGGGGGGGCGCAGATACGCAGTATTTT
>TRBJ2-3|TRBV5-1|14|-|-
CASIKAPGTDTQYF
TGCGCCAGCATTAAAGCCCCGGGGACAGATACGCAGTATTTT
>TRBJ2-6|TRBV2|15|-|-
CASGGDISGANVLTF
TGTGCCAGCGGTGGGGACATCTCTGGGGCCAACGTCCTGACTTTC
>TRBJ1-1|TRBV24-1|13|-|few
CATSDTARTEAFF
TGTGCCACCAGTGATACAGCGAGGACTGAAGCTTTCTTT
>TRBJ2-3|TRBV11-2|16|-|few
CASSLGRASWADTQYF
TGTGCCAGCAGCCTCGGACGGGCTTCGTGGGCAGATACGCAGTATTTT
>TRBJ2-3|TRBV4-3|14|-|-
CASSQDKRPDTQYF
TGCGCCAGCAGCCAAGATAAGAGGCCAGATACGCAGTATTTT
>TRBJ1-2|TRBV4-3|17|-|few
CASSQRTFNRAYGGYTF
TGCGCCAGCAGCCAACGAACCTTTAACAGGGCCTACGGTGGCTACACCTTC
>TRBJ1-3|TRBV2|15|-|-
CASSPGHTSGNTIYF
TGTGCCAGCAGCCCGGGACATACCTCTGGAAACACCATATATTTT
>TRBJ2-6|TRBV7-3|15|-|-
CASSLTGPGANVLTF
TGTGCCAGCAGCTTAACAGGGCCCGGGGCCAACGTCCTGACTTTC
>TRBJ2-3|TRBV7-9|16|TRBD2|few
CASSLLAGIVTDTQYF
TGTGCCAGCAGCCTCCTAGCGGGGATTGTTACAGATACGCAGTATTTT
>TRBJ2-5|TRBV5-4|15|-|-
CASSPTFWSQETQYF
TGTGCCAGCAGCCCCACGTTTTGGAGCCAAGAGACCCAGTACTTC
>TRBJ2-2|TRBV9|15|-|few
CASSVGQGVTGELFF
TGTGCCAGCAGCGTAGGCCAGGGTGTCACCGGGGAGCTGTTTTTT
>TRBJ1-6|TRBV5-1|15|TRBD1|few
CASSFQTGTNSPLHF
TGCGCCAGCAGCTTTCAGACAGGGACAAATTCACCCCTCCACTTT
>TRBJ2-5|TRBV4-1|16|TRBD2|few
CASSQDGLAGGETQYF
TGCGCCAGCAGCCAAGATGGACTAGCGGGGGGAGAGACCCAGTACTTC
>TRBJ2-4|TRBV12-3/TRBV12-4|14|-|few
CASLSAGAKNIQYF
TGTGCCAGCCTCTCCGCCGGCGCCAAAAACATTCAGTACTTC
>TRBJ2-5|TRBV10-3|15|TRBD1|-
CAINPRDRDQETQYF
TGTGCCATCAATCCCCGGGACAGGGATCAAGAGACCCAGTACTTC
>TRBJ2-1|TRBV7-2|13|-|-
CASSRRMGGEQFF
TGTGCCAGCAGCCGCCGTATGGGCGGCGAGCAGTTCTTC
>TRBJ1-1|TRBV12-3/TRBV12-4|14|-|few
CASSLEGTRTEAFF
TGTGCCAGCAGTTTGGAGGGGACGAGGACTGAAGCTTTCTTT
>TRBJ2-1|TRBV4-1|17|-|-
CASSQEGGWISYNEQFF
TGCGCCAGCAGCCAAGAAGGGGGGTGGATCTCCTACAATGAGCAGTTCTTC
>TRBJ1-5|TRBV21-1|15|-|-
CASSKGHLSNQPQHF
TGTGCCAGCAGCAAGGGACACCTTAGCAATCAGCCCCAGCATTTT
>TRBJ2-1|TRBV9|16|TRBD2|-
CASSVAERGNYNEQFF
TGTGCCAGCAGCGTAGCTGAGCGGGGGAACTACAATGAGCAGTTCTTC
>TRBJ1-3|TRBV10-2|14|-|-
CASSEWDVGNTIYF
TGCGCCAGCAGTGAGTGGGACGTAGGAAACACCATATATTTT
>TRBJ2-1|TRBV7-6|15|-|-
CASSFGSAGRGEQFF
TGTGCCAGCAGCTTCGGATCGGCGGGACGGGGTGAGCAGTTCTTC
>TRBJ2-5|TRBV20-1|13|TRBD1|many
CSASRDSQETQYF
TGCAGTGCTTCTCGGGACAGCCAAGAGACCCAGTACTTC
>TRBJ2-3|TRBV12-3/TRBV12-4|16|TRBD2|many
CASSLIGSGGADTQYF
TGTGCCAGCAGTTTAATTGGTAGCGGGGGGGCAGATACGCAGTATTTT
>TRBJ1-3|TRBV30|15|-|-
CAWSVGLSSGNTIYF
TGTGCCTGGAGTGTGGGATTATCATCCGGAAACACCATATATTTT
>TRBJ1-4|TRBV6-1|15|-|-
CASRGRVEKKEKLFF
TGTGCCAGCAGGGGAAGGGTCGAGAAGAAGGAAAAACTGTTTTTT
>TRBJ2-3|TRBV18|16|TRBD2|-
CASSPKRGVGTDTQYF
TGTGCCAGCTCACCAAAGCGGGGGGTCGGCACAGATACGCAGTATTTT
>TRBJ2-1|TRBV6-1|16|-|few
CASSEAVGVSYNEQFF
TGTGCCAGCAGTGAAGCGGTAGGGGTGTCCTACAATGAGCAGTTCTTC
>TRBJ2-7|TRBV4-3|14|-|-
CASSQVAVSYEQYF
TGCGCCAGCAGCCAAGTCGCGGTATCCTACGAGCAGTACTTC
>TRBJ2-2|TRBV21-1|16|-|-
CASSIGACKVLGELFF
TGTGCCAGCAGCATCGGGGCTTGTAAGGTTTTGGGGGAGCTGTTTTTT